This entry describes one T cell receptor (beta chain). Its antigen is unknown. A J-beta primer mix and a sample-barcoded 5' primer were used in a second PCR of about 7 to 12 cycles. Each cDNA molecule, via a template-switch adaptor with 12 random nucleotides, was tagged. A single record per CDR3 protein comes from TCRdb applying MiXCR to the 5' RACE reads. The sample consists of roughly 830,000 distinct CDR3 sequences, less than 80% of them appearing once. This sample was included in a study of blood T cells in healthy people across ages. Notes on the study in general: Estimates drawn from one million T cells were deemed to understate diversity. The percentage of naive T cells correlated strongly with TCR beta diversity.

Each sample gave at least 6.5 million isolated PBMCs. V was cut by 6 bases and J by 0 bases, with 14 bases left in between. This CDR3 has 14 amino acids. Germline CDR1 and CDR2: DFQATT and SNEGSKA (reference sequence). The chain carries TRBV20-1 and TRBJ1-1; D possibly corresponds to TRBD1 (5 bases). Sequencing was carried out using blood. This clonotype was obtained from a man aged 25-45 years in good health. The CDR3 DNA follows: TGCAGTGCCACAAAAGGGGTTATGAACACTGAAGCTTTCTTT. Protein sequence: CSATKGVMNTEAFF.